A selection of T cell receptor beta chains follows, all from one sample in a study of cytomegalovirus exposure and HLA in healthy donors. Here immunoSEQ multiplex PCR was the method, and the copy in TCRdb shows in-frame clones only, minus some. The sample shows about 65,000 clones, approximately 82% of them seen only once. The sequenced sample was PBMCs. Receptors originate from a girl aged 5-17 years in good health and CMV-seropositive. CDR3s include the opening cysteine and the closing phenylalanine or tryptophan. A D gene is named only where the DNA matches it firmly. Rows give clone size only sometimes, using once, few, many, or a class for an expanded clone.

abundance	len	d_gene	j_gene	v_gene	CDR3aa	CDR3nt
NA	14	TRBD1	TRBJ2-1	TRBV19	CASSDRAHYNEQFF	TGTGCCAGTAGTGACAGGGCTCATTACAATGAGCAGTTCTTC
NA	16	TRBD2	TRBJ2-3	TRBV2	CASIPLLAGGTDTQYF	TGTGCCAGCATCCCGCTCTTAGCGGGGGGCACAGATACGCAGTATTTT
NA	13	TRBD2	TRBJ2-3	TRBV30	CAWSPRAGVAQYF	TGTGCCTGGTCCCCCAGGGCGGGGGTGGCGCAGTATTTT
NA	13	NA	TRBJ1-2	TRBV7-9	CASSLGGEDGYTF	TGTGCCAGCAGCTTAGGGGGGGAAGATGGCTACACCTTC
NA	13	NA	TRBJ1-5	TRBV28	CASSSGSNQPQHF	TGTGCCAGCAGTTCCGGTAGCAATCAGCCCCAGCATTTT
NA	16	NA	TRBJ1-1	TRBV10-3	CAISERAAGLNTEAFF	TGTGCCATCAGTGAGAGAGCCGCAGGTTTGAACACTGAAGCTTTCTTT
NA	20	TRBD1	TRBJ1-4	TRBV4-1	CASSPRAGSGQGAANEKLFF	TGCGCCAGCAGCCCAAGGGCGGGTTCGGGACAGGGGGCTGCTAATGAAAAACTGTTTTTT
NA	13	NA	TRBJ2-7	TRBV10-3	CAISVSALYEQYF	TGTGCCATCAGTGTTAGCGCGCTCTACGAGCAGTACTTC
few	15	TRBD2	TRBJ2-7	TRBV30	CAWTPGLAGRGEQYF	TGTGCCTGGACCCCAGGGCTAGCGGGGAGGGGCGAGCAGTACTTC
NA	15	TRBD2	TRBJ2-3	TRBV7-2	CASSLAGGITDTQYF	TGTGCCAGCAGCTTAGCGGGGGGGATCACAGATACGCAGTATTTT
NA	12	NA	TRBJ2-7	TRBV6-5	CASTPPDYEQYF	TGTGCCAGCACCCCCCCAGACTACGAGCAGTACTTC